Listed here are 28 T cell receptor beta chains from one sample, sequenced in a study of T cell responses to AZD1222 COVID-19 vaccine. Clones were read by immunoSEQ multiplex PCR, and TCRdb kept only the in-frame ones, dropping some. The table lists 120,000 to 150,000 clones, roughly nine tenths of them singletons. The specimen was peripheral blood, collected 28 days after the second AZD1222 dose. The receptor set was obtained from an adult who received the AZD1222 COVID-19 vaccine.

This clone was detected many times. The chain combines TRBV9 with TRBJ1-3; D may be TRBD1 (6 bases). Trimming pared 3 bases from V and 9 bases from J, leaving 19 bases between. The CDR3 is 15 residues long. Per germline, CDR1 SGDLS and CDR2 YYNGEE. The CDR3 loop reads CASSAPGGRGATIYF. For the CDR3, the DNA is TGTGCCAGCAGCGCCCCCGGGGGCCGGGGAGCCACCATATATTTT.

V and J are TRBV7-9 and TRBJ2-7, with TRBD2 identical over 12 bases. The CDR3 sequence is 17 residues long. V shed 5 bases and J 2 bases; nucleotides not matched to a gene: 10. The germline CDR1 and CDR2 sequences are SEHNR and FQNEAQ (reference sequence). CDR3 DNA sequence: TGTGCCAGCAGCCCCGGACTAGCGGGAATTAACACCTACGAGCAGTACTTC. This sequence encodes CASSPGLAGINTYEQYF.

The chain is built from TRBV5-1 and TRBJ2-7, with D unclear. Trimming took 4 bases from V and 4 from J, leaving 9 bases between them. The CDR3 extends over 12 amino acids. Germline V gene lookup returns CDR1 SGHRS and CDR2 YFSETQ. This CDR3 reads CASSLPGYEQYF. CDR3 bases: TGCGCCAGCAGCCTCCCGGGTTACGAGCAGTACTTC. Complete variable domain (other parts from reference TRBV5-1 and TRBJ2-7): KAGVTQTPRYLIKTRGQQVTLSCSPISGHRSVSWYQQTPGQGLQFLFEYFSETQRNKGNFPGRFSGRQFSNSRSEMNVSTLELGDSALYLCASSLPGYEQYFGPGTRLTVT.

The chain has TRBV11-2 and TRBJ1-5; no definite D call. Trimming removed 5 bases at V and 5 bases at J, with 10 bases between. Germline values: CDR1 SGHAT, CDR2 FQNNGV. CDR3 size: 13 residues. The CDR3 loop is CASSQGSYQPQHF. CDR3 bases: TGTGCCAGCAGCCAAGGGTCGTATCAGCCCCAGCATTTT.

J is TRBJ1-2 and V is TRBV11-2, with D possibly being TRBD1 (6 bases). V shed 5 bases and J shed 7 bases, with 11 bases lying between them. Germline V CDR1 and CDR2: SGHAT, FQNNGV. The CDR3 consists of 12 residues. The CDR3 DNA sequence: TGTGCCAGCAGCCAGGGGAAAGGTGGCTACACCTTC. Translation gives CASSQGKGGYTF.

The chain is built from TRBV19 and TRBJ1-4, with 10 nucleotides matching TRBD1. In germline, CDR1 is LNHDA, CDR2 SQIVND (reference sequence). CDR3 length: 16 residues. The J segment lost 8 bases and the V segment lost 5 bases, leaving 11 bases of the junction unmatched. The CDR3 DNA follows: TGTGCCAGTAGTCACCCCTTGACAGGGGGCATCGAAAAACTGTTTTTT. Amino acids: CASSHPLTGGIEKLFF. Full variable domain (missing parts from reference TRBV19 and TRBJ1-4): DGGITQSPKYLFRKEGQNVTLSCEQNLNHDAMYWYRQDPGQGLRLIYYSQIVNDFQKGDIAEGYSVSREKKESFPLTVTSAQKNPTAFYLCASSHPLTGGIEKLFFGSGTQLSVL.

The chain recombines TRBV3-1 (or the pseudogene TRBV3-2) with TRBJ1-5; the D gene is possibly TRBD1 (5 bases). Deletions cut 0 bases from V and 7 bases from J, with 10 bases between. This CDR3 has 14 amino acids. Per the germline V gene, CDR1 is LGHDT and CDR2 is YNNKEL (reference sequence). CDR3 sequence (DNA): TGTGCCAGCAGCCAAGATAAGGGGACCCAGCCCCAGCATTTT. Residues: CASSQDKGTQPQHF.

The chain combines TRBV19 with TRBJ2-5; possibly TRBD1 for D (6 bases). CDR1 and CDR2 from the germline V gene are LNHDA and SQIVND (reference sequence). The germline V and J ends were trimmed by 6 bases and 1 base, with 6 bases remaining between them. The CDR3 has 12 amino acids. CDR3 coding DNA: TGTGCCAGTAGGGACAGCCAAGAGACCCAGTACTTC. Residues: CASRDSQETQYF. Full variable domain (remainder filled in from reference TRBV19 and TRBJ2-5): DGGITQSPKYLFRKEGQNVTLSCEQNLNHDAMYWYRQDPGQGLRLIYYSQIVNDFQKGDIAEGYSVSREKKESFPLTVTSAQKNPTAFYLCASRDSQETQYFGPGTRLLVL.

This clone has only one observation. The chain links TRBV9 to TRBJ1-1, with D maybe TRBD1 (5 bases). Looked up from germline, CDR1 is SGDLS and CDR2 is YYNGEE. This CDR3 has 15 amino acids. Between the trimmed V and J ends, which lost 0 bases and 8 bases, there was a span of 17 bases. The CDR3 loop is CASSVVVLGRGEAFF. In nucleotides, the CDR3 is TGTGCCAGCAGCGTAGTAGTACTAGGTCGGGGGGAAGCTTTCTTT.

The chain links TRBV14 to TRBJ2-2, with TRBD2 identical over 7 bases. Germline V gene sequence: CDR1 SGHDN, CDR2 FVKESK. There are 15 residues in the CDR3. Trimming cost V 4 bases and J 6 bases; bases outside gene matches: 8. CDR3 DNA sequence: TGTGCCAGCAGCCCGTTTACTAGCGTCGCCGGGGAGCTGTTTTTT. Translating gives CASSPFTSVAGELFF. The whole variable domain, remainder taken from reference TRBV14 and TRBJ2-2, is EAGVTQFPSHSVIEKGQTVTLRCDPISGHDNLYWYRRVMGKEIKFLLHFVKESKQDESGMPNNRFLAERTGGTYSTLKVQPAELEDSGVYFCASSPFTSVAGELFFGEGSRLTVL.

The V gene is TRBV2, the J gene TRBJ1-5; D unresolved. In germline, CDR1 is SNHLY, CDR2 FYNNEI. Between the trimmed V and J ends, which lost 7 bases and 15 bases, there was a span of 16 bases. This CDR3 comprises 11 residues. In nucleotides, the CDR3 is TGTGCCAGCATGGGCAGCGGAGTTCTGCATTTT. This codes for CASMGSGVLHF.

The chain combines TRBV27 with TRBJ1-4, with D perhaps matching TRBD1 (5 bases). V was cut by 6 bases and J by 0 bases, with 11 bases left in between. Germline V lookup: CDR1 MNHEY, CDR2 SMNVEV (reference sequence). This CDR3 has 15 amino acids. This CDR3 is CASSRAAATNEKLFF. The DNA of the CDR3 is TGTGCCAGCAGCAGGGCAGCGGCAACTAATGAAAAACTGTTTTTT.

With respect to this clone: This specimen includes other DNA sequences encoding the same CDR3. In DNA form, the CDR3 reads TGTGCCAGCAGCTTAGACGGTCGAGGAGCCTACGAGCAGTACTTC. Protein sequence: CASSLDGRGAYEQYF. The rearrangement joins TRBV7-2 to TRBJ2-7, with D hard to call. The CDR3 has 15 amino acids. The germline V and J ends were trimmed by 1 base and 2 bases, with 12 bases remaining between them. Germline-derived CDR1 and CDR2 are SGHTA and FQGNSA.

This chain uses TRBV5-8 with TRBJ1-4, with TRBD1 as a possible D gene (6 bases). This CDR3 is built from 15 residues. Germline lookup yields CDR1 SGHTS and CDR2 YDEGEE. Deletions cut 4 bases from V and 8 bases from J, with 18 bases between. The CDR3 region has the DNA TGTGCCAGCAGCCCCCGTGGACTGGGGGCGGAAAAACTGTTTTTT. Translation gives CASSPRGLGAEKLFF.

V is TRBV28 and J is TRBJ2-6; D gene unclear. The germline CDR1 and CDR2 sequences are MDHEN and SYDVKM. The CDR3 is 19 amino acids. Trimming cost V 1 base and J 6 bases, with 22 bases left between them. The DNA for the CDR3 is TGTGCCAGCAGTTTATTATGGTCCCGCAAAGGATCCGAGGCCAACGTCCTGACTTTC. Its translation: CASSLLWSRKGSEANVLTF.

This clone was detected only a few times. The genes are TRBV5-1 and TRBJ2-3; 11 bases line up with TRBD2. This CDR3 has 19 amino acids. The trim removed 4 bases at V and 0 bases at J, leaving 13 bases unmatched. In germline, CDR1 is SGHRS, CDR2 YFSETQ. This chain's CDR3 is CASSRLGTSGRVSTDTQYF. CDR3 bases: TGCGCCAGCAGCCGACTGGGAACTAGCGGGAGAGTTAGCACAGATACGCAGTATTTT. Using reference TRBV5-1 and TRBJ2-3 for the parts outside the CDR3, the full variable domain is KAGVTQTPRYLIKTRGQQVTLSCSPISGHRSVSWYQQTPGQGLQFLFEYFSETQRNKGNFPGRFSGRQFSNSRSEMNVSTLELGDSALYLCASSRLGTSGRVSTDTQYFGPGTRLTVL.

In DNA form, the CDR3 reads TGTGCCAGTAGTCGGGACAGTATCTATGGCTACACCTTC. Encoded protein: CASSRDSIYGYTF. The chain joins TRBV19 to TRBJ1-2; TRBD1 matches at 7 bases. Germline V gene lookup returns CDR1 LNHDA and CDR2 SQIVND (reference sequence). This CDR3 has 13 amino acids. V dropped 5 bases and J dropped 4; count of bases not matched to a gene: 4.

This chain links TRBV5-4 with TRBJ1-3; weak D call: TRBD1 (6 bases). The CDR3 runs 14 residues. CDR1 is SGHNT and CDR2 is YYREEE in the germline V gene (reference sequence). V lost 3 bases and J lost 8, with 15 bases in between. CDR3 in amino acids: CASSSQGGSDTIYF. DNA of the CDR3: TGTGCCAGCAGCTCACAGGGCGGTTCGGACACCATATATTTT.

The chain uses TRBV19 and TRBJ2-3, with a weak D call TRBD1 (5 bases). The CDR3 extends over 15 amino acids. Deletions cut 3 bases from V and 1 base from J, with 11 bases between. The V gene's germline CDR1 is LNHDA and CDR2 SQIVND (reference sequence). The CDR3 sequence is CASSIERRGTDTQYF. CDR3 coding DNA: TGTGCCAGTAGTATCGAGCGCAGGGGCACAGATACGCAGTATTTT.

This clone was counted a single time. This chain connects TRBV19 to TRBJ1-1; D is ambiguous. The ends were cut back, 5 bases at V and 0 bases at J, with 10 bases in the middle. Germline V CDR1 and CDR2: LNHDA, SQIVND (reference sequence). There are 14 residues in the CDR3. The CDR3 nucleotides are TGTGCCAGTAGTGTCTCGGGCCTGAACACTGAAGCTTTCTTT. It yields the protein CASSVSGLNTEAFF. Filled out from reference TRBV19 and TRBJ1-1, the complete variable domain reads DGGITQSPKYLFRKEGQNVTLSCEQNLNHDAMYWYRQDPGQGLRLIYYSQIVNDFQKGDIAEGYSVSREKKESFPLTVTSAQKNPTAFYLCASSVSGLNTEAFFGQGTRLTVV.

The rearrangement uses TRBV4-3 and TRBJ2-1; 10 nucleotides line up with TRBD1. Trimming took 4 bases from V and 5 from J; bases not matched to a gene: 14. The CDR3 is 18 residues long. Germline V lookup: CDR1 LGHNA, CDR2 YSLEER. Here the CDR3 DNA reads TGCGCCAGCAGCCGGGGACAGGGGAGTTCGGCTGTGGACAATGAGCAGTTCTTC. This translates into CASSRGQGSSAVDNEQFF.

This rearrangement joins TRBV18 to TRBJ2-3; either TRBD1 or TRBD2 may supply D (5 bases each). The V and J ends lost 3 bases and 3 bases respectively, with 10 bases between them. From germline, CDR1 is KGHSH and CDR2 LQKENI. This CDR3 has 14 amino acids. The CDR3 region has the DNA TGTGCCAGCTCACCGTTGAGGGGTACAGATACGCAGTATTTT. Protein sequence: CASSPLRGTDTQYF.

The rearrangement links TRBV6-5 to TRBJ1-2, with 9 bases that match TRBD1. The J segment lost 6 bases and the V segment lost 2 bases, leaving 7 bases of the junction unmatched. CDR3 length: 15 residues. CDR1 and CDR2 (germline): MNHEY, SVGAGI. CDR3 protein: CASSYVRTGANGYTF. In DNA form, the CDR3 reads TGTGCCAGCAGTTACGTGCGGACAGGGGCAAATGGCTACACCTTC.

V gene TRBV19 combines with J gene TRBJ2-7; 10 bases line up with TRBD1. This CDR3 spans 15 amino acids. Germline V gene data show CDR1 as LNHDA and CDR2 as SQIVND (reference sequence). J lost 2 bases, V lost 6 bases, and 7 bases had no gene match. CDR3 sequence (DNA): TGTGCCAGTAGAATGGGGACAGGGGCTACCTACGAGCAGTACTTC. Its translation is CASRMGTGATYEQYF.

The CDR3 sequence is CASSPTSGKVGELFF. CDR3 DNA: TGTGCCAGCAGTCCTACTAGCGGGAAAGTCGGGGAGCTGTTTTTT. The rearrangement joins TRBV6-5 to TRBJ2-2; 10 nucleotides align to TRBD2. Looked up from germline, CDR1 is MNHEY and CDR2 is SVGAGI. The junction had 7 bases not matched to a gene; V was cut back by 5 bases and J by 7 bases. The CDR3 runs 15 residues.

The chain employs TRBV11-2 and TRBJ2-7, with 11 bases lining up with TRBD1. The V gene's germline CDR1 is SGHAT and CDR2 FQNNGV. Germline trimming cut 4 bases from V and 3 bases from J; bases unmatched to any gene: 2. This CDR3 region has 14 residues. As DNA, the CDR3 is TGTGCCAGCAGCTCCGGGACAGGGGGCTACGAGCAGTACTTC. It specifies CASSSGTGGYEQYF.

The chain uses TRBV2 and TRBJ2-7, with 8 bases aligning to TRBD2. This CDR3 comprises 14 residues. After removal of 6 bases from V and 4 bases from J, the junction contained 8 bases not matched to a gene. Germline V lookup: CDR1 SNHLY, CDR2 FYNNEI. The CDR3 nucleotides are TGTGCCAGCAGCGTGGGACTAGATTTTTACGAGCAGTACTTC. It specifies CASSVGLDFYEQYF.

The V gene is TRBV27, the J gene TRBJ2-7; TRBD1 agrees at 7 bases. V lost 5 bases to trimming and J lost 0 bases; unmatched junction nucleotides: 10. Germline V CDR1 and CDR2: MNHEY, SMNVEV (reference sequence). The CDR3 is made up of 16 amino acids. In DNA, the CDR3 is TGTGCCAGCAGTCCCTCCGGGACAGTCAGCTCCTACGAGCAGTACTTC. This encodes CASSPSGTVSSYEQYF.